This entry features one T cell receptor (beta chain) sequence. Per the original methods: Amplification with reference gene primers provided the estimates of nucleated cell counts. Method: immunoSEQ multiplex PCR; TCRdb's copy keeps in-frame clones and lacks some. V and J calls and clone size follow that table, whereas D and trimming were derived from the DNA. This sample has about 170,000 clones, with around four fifths found just once. Germline CDR1 and CDR2: SGHRS and YFSETQ. V was cut by 4 bases and J by 9 bases, with 14 bases left in between. This CDR3 region has 13 residues. The entry originates in a study of blood T cell repertoires in COVID-19. In the study overall: Samples representing acute and convalescent COVID-19 were sourced from the United States, Italy and Spain. From T cells, B-cell-depleted T cells, or PBMCs came the material, which was cDNA or gDNA.

Seattle cases were enrolled at active infection and followed longitudinally. Sequenced: peripheral blood. This rearrangement joins TRBV5-1 to TRBJ2-1; possibly TRBD1 for D (6 bases). The TCR comes from a woman in her 70s with COVID-19, enrolled during active disease. The CDR3 region is CASSKTGRGEQFF. The CDR3 DNA reads TGCGCCAGCAGCAAAACAGGGCGAGGTGAGCAGTTCTTC.